These 9 T cell receptor beta chains originate from one sample sequenced in a study of Ad26.COV2.S vaccination and SARS-CoV-2 variants. The treatment denotes: 19 received Ad26.COV2.S at low or high dose, single or two shots; several received placebo; per-sample allocation not given. Sampling was done on day 63 after the first vaccine or placebo injection. Sequencing was performed with immunoSEQ multiplex PCR; in TCRdb, only in-frame clones are kept and a portion is missing. The data contain hundreds of thousands of clones, 75% to 95% of them singletons. The specimen was peripheral blood, collected in a trial of Ad26.COV2.S vaccine versus placebo. The receptors come from a person between 18 and 65 years old who received the Ad26.COV2.S COVID-19 vaccine or a placebo.

In DNA form, the CDR3 reads TGTGCCAGCGATCAGGGAGTTGGCTACGAGCAGTACTTC. This gives the protein CASDQGVGYEQYF. The chain carries TRBV7-9 and TRBJ2-7; the D gene could be TRBD1 or TRBD2 (5 bases each). The germline CDR1 and CDR2 sequences are SEHNR and FQNEAQ (reference sequence). This CDR3 spans 13 amino acids. The V end was cut by 8 bases, the J end by 3 bases, with 14 bases between.

The chain couples TRBV7-2 to TRBJ1-2; the match to TRBD1 covers 8 bases. This CDR3 spans 16 amino acids. V shed 3 bases, J shed 4 bases, and the junction held 10 bases outside the gene matches. Germline CDR1 is SGHTA and CDR2 is FQGNSA. The DNA for the CDR3 is TGTGCCAGCAGCTTGCCGGGACAGGTTTTGACCTATGGCTACACCTTC. Translation gives CASSLPGQVLTYGYTF.

V and J are TRBV9 and TRBJ1-3; 9 positions match TRBD1. V trimming: 0 bases; J trimming: 0 bases; junction bases outside the gene matches: 1. This CDR3 is 16 amino acids long. Germline CDR1 reads SGDLS; CDR2 reads YYNGEE. The chain's CDR3 is CASSVGDRASGNTIYF. In nucleotides, the CDR3 is TGTGCCAGCAGCGTAGGGGACAGGGCCTCTGGAAACACCATATATTTT.

The chain combines TRBV12-3 or TRBV12-4 with TRBJ2-7; 7 bases are a match to TRBD1. The CDR3 contains 12 residues. Trimming removed 8 bases from V and 6 bases from J; junction bases left unmatched: 7. The CDR3 bases are TGTGCCAGCGGTCGGACAGGTGCCGAGCAGTACTTC. It specifies CASGRTGAEQYF.

The chain joins TRBV5-1 to TRBJ1-1; D is unresolved. CDR1 is SGHRS, CDR2 YFSETQ, per germline. The length of the CDR3 is 14 residues. The V end was cut by 4 bases, the J end by 1 base, with 11 bases between. This CDR3 is CASSATTANTEAFF. DNA of the CDR3: TGCGCCAGCAGCGCTACAACGGCGAACACTGAAGCTTTCTTT. Filled out from reference TRBV5-1 and TRBJ1-1, the complete variable domain reads KAGVTQTPRYLIKTRGQQVTLSCSPISGHRSVSWYQQTPGQGLQFLFEYFSETQRNKGNFPGRFSGRQFSNSRSEMNVSTLELGDSALYLCASSATTANTEAFFGQGTRLTVV.

CDR3 amino acids: CSVAEPRGRTIHGYTF. CDR3 sequence (DNA): TGCAGCGTTGCCGAGCCCAGGGGCAGAACTATCCATGGCTACACCTTC. V usage is TRBV29-1 and J usage is TRBJ1-2, with D possibly matching TRBD1 (6 bases). V lost 4 bases and J lost 6, with 24 bases in between. CDR1 SQVTM and CDR2 ANQGSEA come from the germline V gene. The CDR3 spans 16 residues. Using reference TRBV29-1 and TRBJ1-2 for the parts outside the CDR3, the full variable domain is SAVISQKPSRDICQRGTSLTIQCQVDSQVTMMFWYRQQPGQSLTLIATANQGSEATYESGFVIDKFPISRPNLTFSTLTVSNMSPEDSSIYLCSVAEPRGRTIHGYTFGSGTRLTVV.

The gene calls are TRBV11-3 and TRBJ2-2; D uncertain. The CDR3 contains 12 residues. The V gene's germline CDR1 is SGHNT and CDR2 YENEEA. V was clipped by 5 bases and J by 5 bases, with 6 bases between them. The CDR3 loop is CASSNPTGELFF. The CDR3 DNA sequence: TGTGCCAGCAGCAACCCAACCGGGGAGCTGTTTTTT.

The rearrangement joins TRBV2 to TRBJ1-5, with 7 bases lining up with TRBD1. Germline values: CDR1 SNHLY, CDR2 FYNNEI. The CDR3 consists of 15 residues. V lost 2 bases, J lost 6 bases, and 7 bases stayed unmatched. The CDR3: CASSEFRQGGQPQHF. The CDR3 region has the DNA TGTGCCAGCAGTGAATTCCGACAGGGAGGTCAGCCCCAGCATTTT.

This clone has only one observation. This chain uses TRBV3-1 (or the pseudogene TRBV3-2) with TRBJ1-5, with 9 bases identical to TRBD1. V lost 0 bases to trimming and J lost 4 bases; unmatched junction nucleotides: 13. Looked up from germline, CDR1 is LGHDT and CDR2 is YNNKEL (reference sequence). The CDR3 is 19 residues long. In nucleotides, the CDR3 is TGTGCCAGCAGCCAAGAAACTCGGGGACAGGGTATGAGGAATCAGCCCCAGCATTTT. It encodes CASSQETRGQGMRNQPQHF.